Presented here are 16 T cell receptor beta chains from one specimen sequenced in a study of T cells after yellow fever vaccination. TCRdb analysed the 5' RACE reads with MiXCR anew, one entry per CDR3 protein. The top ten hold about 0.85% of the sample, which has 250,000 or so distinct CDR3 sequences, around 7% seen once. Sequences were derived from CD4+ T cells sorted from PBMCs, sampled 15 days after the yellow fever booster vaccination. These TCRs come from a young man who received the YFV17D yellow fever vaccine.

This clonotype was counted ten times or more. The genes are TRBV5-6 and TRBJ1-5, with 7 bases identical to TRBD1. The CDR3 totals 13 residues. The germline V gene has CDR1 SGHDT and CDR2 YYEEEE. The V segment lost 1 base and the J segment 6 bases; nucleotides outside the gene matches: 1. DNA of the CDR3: TGTGCCAGCAGCTTGTCAGGGGGTCAGCCCCAGCATTTT. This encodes CASSLSGGQPQHF.

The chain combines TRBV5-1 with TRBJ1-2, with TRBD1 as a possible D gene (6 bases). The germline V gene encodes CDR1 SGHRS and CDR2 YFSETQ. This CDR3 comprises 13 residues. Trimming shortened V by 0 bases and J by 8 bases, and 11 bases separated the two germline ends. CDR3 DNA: TGCGCCAGCAGCTTGGCGTCAGGGGAAGGCTACACCTTC. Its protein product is CASSLASGEGYTF.

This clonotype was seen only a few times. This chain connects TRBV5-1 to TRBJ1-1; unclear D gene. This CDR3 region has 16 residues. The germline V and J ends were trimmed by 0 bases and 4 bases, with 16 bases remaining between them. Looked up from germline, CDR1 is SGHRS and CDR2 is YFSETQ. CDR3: CASSLDQSPQSTEAFF. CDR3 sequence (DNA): TGCGCCAGCAGCTTGGACCAATCCCCACAGAGCACTGAAGCTTTCTTT.

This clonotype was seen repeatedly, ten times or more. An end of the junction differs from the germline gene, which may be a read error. CDR3 nucleotide sequence: TGTGCTAGCAGCCCCGGGACGCCGGGAGATACGCAGTATTTT. Its translation: CASSPGTPGDTQYF. The gene calls are TRBV7-7 and TRBJ2-3; possibly TRBD1 or TRBD2 for D (5 bases each). CDR1 SSHAT and CDR2 FNYEAQ come from the germline V gene (reference sequence). The CDR3 contains 14 residues. The variable domain in full, with the rest retrieved from reference TRBV7-7 and TRBJ2-3, is GAGVSQSPRYKVTKRGQDVTLRCDPISSHATLYWYQQALGQGPEFLTYFNYEAQPDKSGLPSDRFSAERPEGSISTLTIQRTEQRDSAMYRCASSPGTPGDTQYFGPGTRLTVL.

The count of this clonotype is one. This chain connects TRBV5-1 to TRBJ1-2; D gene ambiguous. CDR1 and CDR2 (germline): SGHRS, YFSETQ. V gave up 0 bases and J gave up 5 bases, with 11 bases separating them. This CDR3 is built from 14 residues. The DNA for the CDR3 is TGCGCCAGCAGCTTGGAGGCAGAACCGTATGGCTACACCTTC. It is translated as CASSLEAEPYGYTF.

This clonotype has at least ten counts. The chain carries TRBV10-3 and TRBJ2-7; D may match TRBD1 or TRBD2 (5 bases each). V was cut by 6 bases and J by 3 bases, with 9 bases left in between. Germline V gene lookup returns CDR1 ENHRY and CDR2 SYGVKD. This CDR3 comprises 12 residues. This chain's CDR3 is CAISGTDYEQYF. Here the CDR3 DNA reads TGTGCCATCAGCGGGACGGACTACGAGCAGTACTTC.

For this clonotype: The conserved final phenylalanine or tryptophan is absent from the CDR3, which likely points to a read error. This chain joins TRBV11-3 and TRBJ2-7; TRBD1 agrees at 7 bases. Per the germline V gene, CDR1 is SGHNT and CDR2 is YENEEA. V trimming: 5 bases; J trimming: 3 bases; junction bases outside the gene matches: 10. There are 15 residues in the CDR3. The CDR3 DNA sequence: TGTGCCAGCAGCCTAAACGGACAGGCAAGCTACGAGCAGTACTAC. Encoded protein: CASSLNGQASYEQYY.

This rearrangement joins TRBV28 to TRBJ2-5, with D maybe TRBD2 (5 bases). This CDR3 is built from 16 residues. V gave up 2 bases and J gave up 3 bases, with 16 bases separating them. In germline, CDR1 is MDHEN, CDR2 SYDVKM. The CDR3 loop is CASSLTASLAKETQYF. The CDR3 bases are TGTGCCAGCAGTTTAACGGCTAGCTTGGCGAAAGAGACCCAGTACTTC.

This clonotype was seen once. For the CDR3, the DNA is TGTGCCAGCAGTTTTTCTGCCGGAGGGGACACTCAGTACTTC. As protein: CASSFSAGGDTQYF. V usage is TRBV12-3 or TRBV12-4 and J usage is TRBJ2-4; perhaps D is TRBD1 or TRBD2 (6 bases each). The length of the CDR3 is 14 residues. Between the trimmed V and J ends, which lost 3 bases and 12 bases, there was a span of 18 bases.

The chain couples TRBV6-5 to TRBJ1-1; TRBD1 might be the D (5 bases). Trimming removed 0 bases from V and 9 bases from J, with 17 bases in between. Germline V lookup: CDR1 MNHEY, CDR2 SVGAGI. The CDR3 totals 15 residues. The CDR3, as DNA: TGTGCCAGCAGTTACTCAGGGAGGGAGAGGGGTAAAGCTTTCTTT. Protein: CASSYSGRERGKAFF.

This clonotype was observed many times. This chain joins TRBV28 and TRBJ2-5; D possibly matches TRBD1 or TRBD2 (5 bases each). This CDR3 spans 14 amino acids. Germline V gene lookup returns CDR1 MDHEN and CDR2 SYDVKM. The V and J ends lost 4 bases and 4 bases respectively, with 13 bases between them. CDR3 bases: TGTGCCAGCAGTTCCCCTGGGACGGGAGAGACCCAGTACTTC. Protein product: CASSSPGTGETQYF.

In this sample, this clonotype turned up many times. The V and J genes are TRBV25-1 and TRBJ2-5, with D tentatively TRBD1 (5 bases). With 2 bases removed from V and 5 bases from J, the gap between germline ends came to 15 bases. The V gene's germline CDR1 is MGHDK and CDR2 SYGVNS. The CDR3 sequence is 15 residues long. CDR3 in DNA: TGTGCCAGCAGTGAAGGTGGGGCGCGTCTGGAGACCCAGTACTTC. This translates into CASSEGGARLETQYF.

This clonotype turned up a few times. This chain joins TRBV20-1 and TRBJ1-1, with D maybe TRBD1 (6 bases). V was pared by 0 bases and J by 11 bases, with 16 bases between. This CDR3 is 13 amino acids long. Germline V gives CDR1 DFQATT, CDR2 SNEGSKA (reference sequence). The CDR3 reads CSARDEVGAGAFF. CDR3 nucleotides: TGCAGTGCTAGAGATGAGGTGGGGGCAGGGGCTTTCTTT.

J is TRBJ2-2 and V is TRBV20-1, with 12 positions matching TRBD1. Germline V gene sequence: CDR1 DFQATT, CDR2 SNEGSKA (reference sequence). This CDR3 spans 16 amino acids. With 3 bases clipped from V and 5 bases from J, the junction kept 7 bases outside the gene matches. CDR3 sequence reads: CSASGTGGRETGELFF. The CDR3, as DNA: TGCAGTGCTAGTGGGACAGGGGGCCGCGAAACCGGGGAGCTGTTTTTT.

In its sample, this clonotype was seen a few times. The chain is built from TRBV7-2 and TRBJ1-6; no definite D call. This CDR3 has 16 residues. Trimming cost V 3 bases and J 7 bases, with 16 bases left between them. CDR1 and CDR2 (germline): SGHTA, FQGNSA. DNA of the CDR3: TGTGCCAGCAGCTTCCTCGCCGCGGCAGTGAATTCACCCCTCCACTTT. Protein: CASSFLAAAVNSPLHF.

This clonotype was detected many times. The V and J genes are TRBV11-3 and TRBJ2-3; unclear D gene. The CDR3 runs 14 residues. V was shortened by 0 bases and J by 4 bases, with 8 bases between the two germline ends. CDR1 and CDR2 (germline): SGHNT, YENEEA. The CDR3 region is CASSLDHKADTQYF. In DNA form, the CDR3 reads TGTGCCAGCAGCTTAGACCATAAGGCAGATACGCAGTATTTT.